The text below deals with one TCR beta chain. The table came from immunoSEQ multiplex PCR; TCRdb's copy has only in-frame clones and leaves some out. The sample includes tens of thousands of clones, almost 95% of them seen just once. V was trimmed by 0 bases and J by 9 bases, leaving 17 bases between them. CDR1 is GTSNPN and CDR2 is SVGIG in the germline V gene (reference sequence). CDR3 length equals 15 residues. The record originates from a study of T cell changes during pregnancy in multiple sclerosis. Material: peripheral blood, obtained after pregnancy. The chain carries TRBV30 and TRBJ1-4, with D perhaps TRBD1 (5 bases). This sequence originates from a female donor with multiple sclerosis, enrolled in a pregnancy study. The CDR3 DNA sequence: TGTGCCTGGAGTGTACCCGGGGGGAAGGACAAAAAACTGTTTTTT. Its protein product is CAWSVPGGKDKKLFF.